Listed below are T cell receptor beta chains from one sample, sequenced in a study of CXCR3-negative and CXCR3-positive naive CD8 T cells. TCRdb derives one entry per CDR3 protein from the 5' RACE reads, leaving out DNA. Its table lists some 130,000 distinct CDR3 sequences. Source material: naive CXCR3+ CD8+ T cells from blood. Receptors were obtained from a human donor in good health. Some clones in this sample may be carry-over from other donors' samples. The CDR3 runs from the conserved cysteine through the conserved F or W.

J gene	V gene	CDR3 protein
TRBJ2-1	TRBV21-1	CASSKDEGGNEQFF
TRBJ1-1	TRBV6-2/TRBV6-3	CASSYSSTFSGNTEAFF
TRBJ1-5	TRBV28	CASGRILYSNQPQHF
TRBJ2-1	TRBV6-2/TRBV6-3	CASSLGLASNEQFF
TRBJ1-3	TRBV29-1	CSVQGPSGNTIYF
TRBJ2-1	TRBV7-6	CASSLAVGNEQFF
TRBJ2-1	TRBV20-1	CSARDLAGGDANEQFF
TRBJ1-1	TRBV6-2/TRBV6-3	CASSSVPNTEAFF
TRBJ2-3	TRBV6-5	CASSYDRVTDTQYF
TRBJ1-1	TRBV19	CASNPLTGNTEAFF
TRBJ2-7	TRBV5-1	CASSLAAGAYEQYF
TRBJ2-7	TRBV9	CASSVGGGPFSYEQYF
TRBJ2-2	TRBV5-5	CASSLVSAGELFF
TRBJ1-2	TRBV7-9	CAGGETYGYTF
TRBJ1-1	TRBV28	CASSFGGGAFF
TRBJ2-2	TRBV5-5	CASSLAQNTGEPFF
TRBJ1-1	TRBV5-4	CASSTPETVNTEAFF
TRBJ2-3	TRBV6-4	CASSDSASGGTDTQYF
TRBJ2-1	TRBV15	CATSRPGQGIKFF
TRBJ1-5	TRBV6-2/TRBV6-3	CASSLGQAYNQPQHF
TRBJ2-1	TRBV6-4	CASAQGGENEQFF
TRBJ2-6	TRBV5-1	CASSLGDGPLSGANVLTF
TRBJ2-1	TRBV24-1	CATSVRQGIYNEQFF
TRBJ2-5	TRBV12-3/TRBV12-4	CASRPSGGAETQYF
TRBJ2-3	TRBV10-3	CAISPDRGQDRDTQYF